The 12 T cell receptor beta chains given below trace back to one sample, sequenced in a study of shared T cell receptors in the human thymus. Measured with immunoSEQ multiplex PCR; TCRdb has only the in-frame clones, and not every one. The data hold about 660,000 clones, with 88% observed a single time. The data also belong to a second study, concerning human thymus T cells.

The source material was thymocytes. These receptors were taken from a boy in the first two years of life with a congenital heart defect.

This rearrangement joins TRBV7-4 to TRBJ2-1, with 9 positions matching TRBD2. The CDR3 covers 17 residues. The trim removed 4 bases at V and 0 bases at J, leaving 7 bases unmatched. Germline V gene data show CDR1 as SGHVT and CDR2 as SQSDAQ. The CDR3 DNA reads TGTGCCAGCAGCTCCTATTCTAGCGGGAACTCCTACAATGAGCAGTTCTTC. Encoded protein: CASSSYSSGNSYNEQFF.

V gene TRBV28 combines with J gene TRBJ1-2; D may be TRBD1 (5 bases). Germline-derived CDR1 and CDR2 are MDHEN and SYDVKM. The length of the CDR3 is 15 residues. V was trimmed by 6 bases and J by 2 bases, leaving 16 bases between them. The chain's CDR3 is CASRLVGRGNYGYTF. In nucleotides, the CDR3 is TGTGCCAGCAGGCTAGTCGGCCGGGGGAACTATGGCTACACCTTC.

This chain uses TRBV9 with TRBJ1-2; D is unclear. Trimming cost V 3 bases and J 6 bases, with 15 bases left between them. The CDR3 contains 14 residues. The germline CDR1 and CDR2 sequences are SGDLS and YYNGEE. The DNA of the CDR3 is TGTGCCAGCAGCGCTCCCTGGGGAGTGAATGGCTACACCTTC. Translated, it gives CASSAPWGVNGYTF. Together with reference TRBV9 and TRBJ1-2, the CDR3 gives the full variable domain: DSGVTQTPKHLITATGQRVTLRCSPRSGDLSVYWYQQSLDQGLQFLIQYYNGEERAKGNILERFSAQQFPDLHSELNLSSLELGDSALYFCASSAPWGVNGYTFGSGTRLTVV.

The chain couples TRBV19 to TRBJ2-1; 7 bases are a match to TRBD2. Germline CDR1 and CDR2: LNHDA and SQIVND (reference sequence). There are 15 residues in the CDR3. The V segment lost 3 bases and the J segment 5 bases; nucleotides outside the gene matches: 7. As DNA, the CDR3 is TGTGCCAGTAGTATCGGACTAGGCAACCACAATGAGCAGTTCTTC. Translating gives CASSIGLGNHNEQFF.

CDR3 residues: CASSILPDRVYGYTF. Written as DNA, the CDR3 is TGTGCCAGCAGCATACTACCGGACAGGGTTTATGGCTACACCTTC. The rearrangement uses TRBV21-1 and TRBJ1-2; TRBD1, the D gene given by the table, was not confirmed from the DNA. TRBV21-1 is a pseudogene locus. The CDR3 sequence is 15 residues long.

V usage is TRBV7-9 and J usage is TRBJ2-1; 7 bases agree with TRBD1. The ends lost 4 bases at V and 6 bases at J; junction bases unmatched: 9. The germline V gene encodes CDR1 SEHNR and CDR2 FQNEAQ (reference sequence). CDR3 size: 15 residues. The CDR3: CASSSFRDSFNEQFF. The CDR3 DNA sequence: TGTGCCAGCAGCTCATTCCGGGACAGTTTCAATGAGCAGTTCTTC.

In regard to this clone: At one of its ends the junction is not consistent with the germline gene, which may arise from a read error. The J gene is TRBJ2-7, the V gene TRBV30; TRBD2 agrees at 10 bases. CDR3 size: 13 residues. The germline V gene has CDR1 GTSNPN and CDR2 SVGIG (reference sequence). Here the CDR3 reads CAWMSGSSGSLDF. CDR3 sequence (DNA): TGTGCCTGGATGAGTGGATCTAGCGGGAGTTTGGACTTC.

The gene calls are TRBV4-1 and TRBJ1-5; weak D call: TRBD1 (5 bases). Trimming removed 0 bases from V and 0 bases from J, with 9 bases in between. The CDR3 runs 16 residues. CDR1 MGHRA and CDR2 YSYEKL come from the germline V gene. CDR3: CASSQDQGYSNQPQHF. The CDR3 nucleotides are TGCGCCAGCAGCCAAGATCAGGGCTATAGCAATCAGCCCCAGCATTTT.

V is TRBV6-6 and J is TRBJ1-1, with 8 bases that match TRBD1. Germline V gives CDR1 MNHNY, CDR2 SVGAGI (reference sequence). The V gene end was trimmed by 6 bases and the J gene end by 0 bases; junction bases not matched to a gene: 6. The CDR3 consists of 15 residues. The CDR3 DNA sequence: TGTGCCAGCAGGGACAGGGAGGCGATGAACACTGAAGCTTTCTTT. Translation gives CASRDREAMNTEAFF.

This rearrangement joins TRBV28 to TRBJ1-5, with D perhaps TRBD1 (6 bases). From germline, CDR1 is MDHEN and CDR2 SYDVKM. This CDR3 region has 16 residues. The ends were cut back, 6 bases at V and 0 bases at J, with 15 bases in the middle. CDR3 DNA sequence: TGTGCCAGCAGCCCTCGGGGGGCTTATAGCAATCAGCCCCAGCATTTT. It is translated as CASSPRGAYSNQPQHF.

V usage is TRBV19 and J usage is TRBJ2-7; TRBD1 is a possible D gene (6 bases). CDR1 and CDR2 (germline): LNHDA, SQIVND (reference sequence). V was clipped by 5 bases and J by 3 bases, with 14 bases between them. The CDR3 totals 14 residues. The CDR3 loop is CASSAPGQLYEQYF. Written as DNA, the CDR3 is TGTGCCAGTAGTGCACCGGGACAACTCTACGAGCAGTACTTC.

The chain links TRBV11-2 to TRBJ1-5; TRBD1 matches at 7 bases. The V gene end was trimmed by 6 bases and the J gene end by 5 bases; junction bases not matched to a gene: 4. There are 13 residues in the CDR3. The germline gives CDR1 SGHAT, CDR2 FQNNGV. In DNA, the CDR3 is TGTGCCAGCAGTCGACAGGGCTATCAGCCCCAGCATTTT. Translating gives CASSRQGYQPQHF. Full variable domain (remainder filled in from reference TRBV11-2 and TRBJ1-5): EAGVAQSPRYKIIEKRQSVAFWCNPISGHATLYWYQQILGQGPKLLIQFQNNGVVDDSQLPKDRFSAERLKGVDSTLKIQPAKLEDSAVYLCASSRQGYQPQHFGDGTRLSIL.